This T cell receptor beta chain originates from a study of blood T cell repertoires in COVID-19. Germline V gene lookup returns CDR1 MNHEY and CDR2 SMNVEV (reference sequence). The CDR3 has 13 residues. Trimming shortened V by 3 bases and J by 6 bases, and 9 bases separated the two germline ends. Source study methods: Reference gene primer amplification gave nucleated cell count estimates. Produced via immunoSEQ multiplex PCR; TCRdb's table is partial and in-frame only. The D gene and trimming were derived from the DNA, and the V and J assignments and clone size from that table. The sample contains 25,000 to 35,000 clones, about nine tenths of which appear only once. This clone was recorded once.

The rearrangement links TRBV27 to TRBJ2-4, with D possibly TRBD1 on 5 matching bases. The origin of this receptor is a man between 60 and 75 years old with active COVID-19. The specimen sequenced was peripheral blood. The CDR3: CASSFLQGNIQYF. The CDR3, as DNA: TGTGCCAGCAGTTTTCTCCAGGGAAACATTCAGTACTTC.